Listed here is a single T cell receptor (beta chain). Libraries were prepared by immunoSEQ multiplex PCR; TCRdb keeps only in-frame clonotypes and omits some of them. This sample has a few hundred thousand clones; roughly four fifths occur once, and the top ten carry approximately 16%. The sample comes from a study of blood T cell repertoires in COVID-19. Across the whole study: PBMCs, B-cell-depleted T cells, or T cells were the source of the cDNA or gDNA that made up the material.

Cohorts were based on clinical histories the participants reported. V dropped 0 bases and J dropped 5 bases, with 13 bases sitting between them. From germline, CDR1 is GTSNPN and CDR2 SVGIG (reference sequence). This CDR3 has 14 amino acids. The sample consisted of PBMCs or T cells enriched from blood (not recorded which). The chain recombines TRBV30 with TRBJ1-2; no clear D. The clonotype was recovered from a middle-aged man who had recovered from COVID-19. This chain's CDR3 is CAWSVIGNYYGYTF. DNA of the CDR3: TGTGCCTGGAGTGTAATCGGGAATTATTATGGCTACACCTTC. Complete variable domain (other parts from reference TRBV30 and TRBJ1-2): SQTIHQWPATLVQPVGSPLSLECTVEGTSNPNLYWYRQAAGRGLQLLFYSVGIGQISSEVPQNLSASRPQDRQFILSSKKLLLSDSGFYLCAWSVIGNYYGYTFGSGTRLTVV.